The 21 T cell receptor beta chains in this list originate from one sample, sequenced in a study of blood T cell repertoires in COVID-19. Repertoires were generated with immunoSEQ multiplex PCR, while TCRdb's copy carries only in-frame clones and drops some. In the table there are 59,000 or so clones, less than 85% of which are singletons. The sequenced sample was peripheral blood. The receptors shown here come from a woman in her forties or fifties with active or convalescent COVID-19.

This sequence joins TRBV28 and TRBJ1-5; weak D call: TRBD1 (6 bases). CDR1 is MDHEN and CDR2 is SYDVKM in the germline V gene. V dropped 4 bases and J dropped 2 bases, with 15 bases sitting between them. This CDR3 contains 16 residues. CDR3: CASSSPRGAGNQPQHF. CDR3 DNA sequence: TGTGCCAGCAGTTCCCCTCGGGGGGCAGGCAATCAGCCCCAGCATTTT. Looking up the rest from reference TRBV28 and TRBJ1-5 gives the full variable domain: DVKVTQSSRYLVKRTGEKVFLECVQDMDHENMFWYRQDPGLGLRLIYFSYDVKMKEKGDIPEGYSVSREKKERFSLILESASTNQTSMYLCASSSPRGAGNQPQHFGDGTRLSIL.

This chain uses TRBV3-1 (or the pseudogene TRBV3-2) with TRBJ2-7; D is perhaps TRBD1 (6 bases). Trimming left V 1 base short and J 3 bases short, with 10 bases between. The CDR3 spans 14 residues. Germline CDR1 and CDR2: LGHDT and YNNKEL (reference sequence). The CDR3 region has the DNA TGTGCCAGCAGCCAAGGAGGGGGTCGCTACGAGCAGTACTTC. It codes for CASSQGGGRYEQYF.

The chain links TRBV4-1 to TRBJ2-5; TRBD1 aligns across 8 bases. The CDR3 is 14 residues long. CDR1 and CDR2 from the germline V gene are MGHRA and YSYEKL. Unmatched junction bases numbered 7, after V lost 5 bases and J lost 5 bases. The CDR3 DNA follows: TGCGCCAGCAGCTCGCGGACAGGGTGGGAGACCCAGTACTTC. Translated, it gives CASSSRTGWETQYF.

The chain carries TRBV12-3 or TRBV12-4 and TRBJ2-7; possible D gene TRBD2, 5 bases. The CDR3 has 13 residues. Trimming removed 5 bases at V and 4 bases at J, with 12 bases between. CDR3 loop: CASSPGISYEQYF. The CDR3 nucleotides read TGTGCCAGCAGTCCCGGGATTTCTTACGAGCAGTACTTC.

This chain connects TRBV27 to TRBJ1-2; the match to TRBD1 covers 11 bases. CDR1 is MNHEY and CDR2 is SMNVEV in the germline V gene (reference sequence). With 1 base clipped from V and 2 bases from J, the junction kept 6 bases outside the gene matches. CDR3 size: 17 residues. This chain's CDR3 is CASSLWGDRGSNYGYTF. The CDR3 nucleotides are TGTGCCAGCAGTTTATGGGGGGACAGGGGGTCCAACTATGGCTACACCTTC.

The V call is TRBV7-9, the J call TRBJ2-7, with D perhaps matching TRBD1 (5 bases). Germline values: CDR1 SEHNR, CDR2 FQNEAQ (reference sequence). There are 16 residues in the CDR3. The ends were cut back, 2 bases at V and 0 bases at J, with 14 bases in the middle. The CDR3, as DNA: TGTGCCAGCAGCTTATTGGCAGGGCAGAGCTCCTACGAGCAGTACTTC. This encodes CASSLLAGQSSYEQYF.

This clone was seen just once. The rearrangement links TRBV15 to TRBJ2-3, with 8 bases aligning to TRBD1. The CDR3 length is 13 residues. The germline gives CDR1 LNHNV, CDR2 YYDKDF (reference sequence). Unmatched junction bases numbered 8, after V lost 10 bases and J lost 5 bases. For the CDR3, the DNA is TGTGCCATCCAGAGGACAGGGTTAGATACGCAGTATTTT. Translated: CAIQRTGLDTQYF.

In this sample, this clone turned up a few times. J is TRBJ1-1 and V is TRBV30, with 7 bases matching TRBD1. Trimming took 5 bases from V and 4 from J; bases not matched to a gene: 7. The CDR3 runs 13 residues. Germline assignment: CDR1 GTSNPN and CDR2 SVGIG (reference sequence). DNA for the CDR3: TGTGCCTGGCTACGACAGGGAGGCACTGAAGCTTTCTTT. Its translation is CAWLRQGGTEAFF.

The J gene is TRBJ2-7, the V gene TRBV7-9, with D perhaps matching TRBD1 (5 bases). The CDR3 has 14 amino acids. Deletions cut 2 bases from V and 4 bases from J, with 12 bases between. Germline V gives CDR1 SEHNR, CDR2 FQNEAQ (reference sequence). CDR3 protein: CASSLIGRAYEQYF. In nucleotides, the CDR3 is TGTGCCAGCAGCTTAATCGGCAGGGCTTACGAGCAGTACTTC.

The sample holds one count of this clone. This sequence joins TRBV19 and TRBJ1-3, with D maybe TRBD1 (5 bases). This CDR3 has 16 residues. Deletions cut 3 bases from V and 0 bases from J, with 12 bases between. Germline V lookup: CDR1 LNHDA, CDR2 SQIVND (reference sequence). The chain's CDR3 is CASSIAGRLSGNTIYF. The CDR3 DNA reads TGTGCCAGTAGTATCGCGGGACGTCTCTCTGGAAACACCATATATTTT.

The genes are TRBV11-2 and TRBJ2-7; 7 bases match TRBD1. This CDR3 contains 14 residues. Germline V gives CDR1 SGHAT, CDR2 FQNNGV. V shed 1 base and J 2 bases; nucleotides not matched to a gene: 2. The CDR3 protein is CASSLGTGPYEQYF. The CDR3 nucleotides read TGTGCCAGCAGCTTAGGGACAGGTCCCTACGAGCAGTACTTC.

The chain is built from TRBV5-4 and TRBJ2-5; 7 bases align to TRBD2. This CDR3 region has 17 residues. The V gene's germline CDR1 is SGHNT and CDR2 YYREEE (reference sequence). V dropped 2 bases and J dropped 2; count of bases not matched to a gene: 12. DNA for the CDR3: TGTGCCAGCAGCTTATCGCTTGGTAGCGGGTTACAAGAGACCCAGTACTTC. Translation: CASSLSLGSGLQETQYF.

This chain links TRBV5-1 with TRBJ2-6, with D hard to call. V shed 0 bases and J shed 1 base, with 5 bases lying between them. This CDR3 region has 15 residues. Looked up from germline, CDR1 is SGHRS and CDR2 is YFSETQ. This CDR3 reads CASSLDRSGANVLTF. The CDR3 DNA is TGCGCCAGCAGCTTGGACAGATCTGGGGCCAACGTCCTGACTTTC.

The V call is TRBV27, the J call TRBJ1-2, with D possibly being TRBD1 (6 bases). The length of the CDR3 is 13 residues. Germline CDR1 reads MNHEY; CDR2 reads SMNVEV (reference sequence). The V end lost 5 bases, the J end lost 8 bases, and 15 bases lay between the germline ends. The CDR3 bases are TGTGCCAGCAGTACAATTACAGGGTCCGGCTACACCTTC. This sequence encodes CASSTITGSGYTF.

CDR3 protein: CASSKRGRTEAFF. CDR3 DNA sequence: TGTGCCAGCAGCAAAAGAGGGCGCACTGAAGCTTTCTTT. The J gene is TRBJ1-1, the V gene TRBV21-1. TRBV21-1 is listed as a pseudogene. The CDR3 covers 13 residues.

This clone appeared once. Here the CDR3 reads CSVEAMTGGGGYTF. The CDR3 bases are TGCAGCGTTGAGGCCATGACAGGGGGGGGAGGCTACACCTTC. The chain carries TRBV29-1 and TRBJ1-2; 9 positions match TRBD1. There are 14 residues in the CDR3. Germline V gene sequence: CDR1 SQVTM, CDR2 ANQGSEA. J lost 8 bases, V lost 3 bases, and 10 bases had no gene match.

The rearrangement joins TRBV6-6 to TRBJ1-5; the D gene is possibly TRBD1 (6 bases). Germline V CDR1 and CDR2: MNHNY, SVGAGI (reference sequence). The CDR3 has 17 residues. V gave up 5 bases and J gave up 5 bases, with 22 bases separating them. The CDR3: CASSPLQGLGGDQPQHF. CDR3 DNA: TGTGCCAGCAGTCCACTACAGGGCTTAGGGGGGGATCAGCCCCAGCATTTT.

The genes are TRBV6-1 and TRBJ1-2; no definite D call. The germline V gene encodes CDR1 MNHNS and CDR2 SASEGT. The CDR3 is made up of 16 amino acids. V lost 0 bases and J lost 8, with 19 bases in between. CDR3 coding DNA: TGTGCCAGCAGTGAAGCTATGCCCCCACTGGCGGAAGGCTACACCTTC. This sequence encodes CASSEAMPPLAEGYTF.

The rearrangement joins TRBV6-1 to TRBJ1-6; possibly TRBD1 for D (6 bases). This CDR3 has 16 amino acids. Trimming took off 2 bases at V and 9 bases at J, with 17 bases between the two ends. Germline V gene data show CDR1 as MNHNS and CDR2 as SASEGT. For the CDR3, the DNA is TGTGCCAGCAGTGAAAGAAGGGGACATCTAGGTTCACCCCTCCACTTT. This codes for CASSERRGHLGSPLHF.

The V and J genes are TRBV7-2 and TRBJ2-1; 12 positions match TRBD2. The V gene end was trimmed by 2 bases and the J gene end by 4 bases; junction bases not matched to a gene: 9. The CDR3 spans 18 residues. Per the germline V gene, CDR1 is SGHTA and CDR2 is FQGNSA. This chain's CDR3 is CASSLWSVGLAGYNEQFF. As DNA, the CDR3 is TGTGCCAGCAGCTTATGGTCAGTGGGACTAGCGGGTTACAATGAGCAGTTCTTC.

CDR3: CASSLGTGGGEQYF. CDR3 DNA sequence: TGTGCCAGCAGCCTCGGGACAGGGGGCGGTGAGCAGTACTTC. The rearrangement uses TRBV9 and TRBJ2-7; 12 bases agree with TRBD1. Losses at the gene ends were 4 bases for V and 7 bases for J; bases not matched to a gene: 6. The germline V gene has CDR1 SGDLS and CDR2 YYNGEE. The CDR3 is made up of 14 amino acids.